The clone carrying this T cell receptor (beta chain) has only a few counts. Its antigen is still unknown. This specimen comes from a study of T cells in localized non-small cell lung cancer. Findings and limits, study-wide: Since sequencing was restricted to only one region of the tumor, intratumor heterogeneity remains a possibility. Out of the top 100 tumor clones, a median roughly 52 were seen in adjacent lung. Clonality of T cells reached its maximum in uninvolved adjacent lung, surpassing tumor.

The CDR3 covers 16 residues. V was clipped by 7 bases and J by 0 bases; unmatched bases: 5. Per germline, CDR1 MNHGY and CDR2 SAAAGT. Assay used: immunoSEQ multiplex PCR; TCRdb lists only in-frame clones, some missing. The sample holds around 2,000 clones, approximately 18% seen once. The sampled adjacent lung lay at least 2 cm from the tumor margin and showed no atypia. The source of this sequence is a male donor older than 55 with stage I non-small cell lung cancer. This chain uses TRBV6-8 with TRBJ1-4; 10 nucleotides agree with TRBD1. Sequences were derived from normal lung tissue next to the tumor, sampled before any cancer treatment. Written as DNA, the CDR3 is TGTGCCAGCACCCGGACAGGGGGGGCAACTAATGAAAAACTGTTTTTT. This gives the protein CASTRTGGATNEKLFF.